The next 10 T cell receptor beta chains were all read from a single sample in a study of blood T cell repertoires in COVID-19. The data were produced by immunoSEQ multiplex PCR, yet TCRdb's version contains in-frame clones alone and is incomplete. The table has 150,000 or so clones, less than 90% seen once. Sequencing was done on a sample of peripheral blood. The receptors stem from a woman in her 70s with acute or convalescent COVID-19.

This clone was counted a single time. A junction boundary mismatches the germline segment, possibly from a read error. This chain uses TRBV7-7 with TRBJ2-1, with 9 bases aligning to TRBD1. Germline V gene sequence: CDR1 SSHAT, CDR2 FNYEAQ (reference sequence). The CDR3 consists of 15 residues. The CDR3 coding sequence is TGTGCTAGCAGCTTAGGACAGGGGTCCTACAATGAGCAGTTCTTC. Its translation is CASSLGQGSYNEQFF.

This chain joins TRBV6-5 and TRBJ2-5; TRBD1 aligns across 7 bases. CDR3 size: 15 residues. In germline, CDR1 is MNHEY, CDR2 SVGAGI. The V gene end was trimmed by 6 bases and the J gene end by 4 bases; junction bases not matched to a gene: 11. CDR3: CASRGFVRGRETQYF. Here the CDR3 DNA reads TGTGCCAGCAGGGGGTTCGTGAGGGGGCGAGAGACCCAGTACTTC.

CDR3 in DNA: TGTGCCATCAGTGAGTGGCGAGGACTAGCGGCGAACACCGGGGAGCTGTTTTTT. Its protein product is CAISEWRGLAANTGELFF. J is TRBJ2-2 and V is TRBV10-3; 10 bases are a match to TRBD2. CDR3 length: 18 residues. CDR1 and CDR2 from the germline V gene are ENHRY and SYGVKD. J lost 0 bases, V lost 1 base, and 5 bases had no gene match.

Comments on this clone: Distinct nucleotide sequences in the sample also encode this CDR3. The J gene is TRBJ2-3, the V gene TRBV6-2 or TRBV6-3; D unclear. Per germline, CDR1 MNHEY and CDR2 SVGEGT. V lost 0 bases, J lost 4 bases, and 8 bases lay in between. This CDR3 has 14 residues. The CDR3 nucleotides are TGTGCCAGCAGTTACTCCGGTTCGCCAGATACGCAGTATTTT. Its protein product is CASSYSGSPDTQYF.

The chain joins TRBV2 to TRBJ2-7, with 8 bases fitting TRBD1. J gave up 6 bases and V 8 bases, and 6 bases lay outside the gene matches. Germline V gives CDR1 SNHLY, CDR2 FYNNEI. This CDR3 is 12 amino acids long. The CDR3 reads CASDRGWLEQYF. The CDR3 nucleotides read TGTGCCAGCGACAGGGGCTGGCTCGAGCAGTACTTC.

CDR3 DNA sequence: TGTGCCAGCAGCTTTGGGTCCAGGGGGGTATACGAGCAGTACTTC. Amino acid sequence: CASSFGSRGVYEQYF. This chain joins TRBV7-3 and TRBJ2-7, with D possibly being TRBD1 (7 bases). The CDR3 runs to 15 residues. V was cut by 3 bases and J by 4 bases, with 16 bases left in between. Per germline, CDR1 SGHTA and CDR2 FQGTGA.

V gene TRBV4-1 combines with J gene TRBJ2-3, with 7 bases identical to TRBD2. The CDR3 consists of 14 residues. Germline V gives CDR1 MGHRA, CDR2 YSYEKL. With V trimmed by 5 bases and J by 4 bases, 6 bases remained unmatched. The CDR3 protein is CASSVRDYPDTQYF. The CDR3 nucleotides are TGCGCCAGCAGCGTCCGGGACTACCCAGATACGCAGTATTTT.

The chain joins TRBV10-1 to TRBJ2-1; a possible D gene is TRBD2 (6 bases). The length of the CDR3 is 16 residues. Germline values: CDR1 WNHNN, CDR2 SYGVQD (reference sequence). Trimming removed 6 bases at V and 7 bases at J, with 22 bases between. CDR3 sequence (DNA): TGCGCCAGCAGGCCCTCGGGCGGGGCAGTCACGAATGAGCAGTTCTTC. Translation: CASRPSGGAVTNEQFF.

The V call is TRBV9, the J call TRBJ2-1, with D perhaps TRBD1 (6 bases). The length of the CDR3 is 15 residues. Per germline, CDR1 SGDLS and CDR2 YYNGEE. The V end was cut by 5 bases, the J end by 6 bases, with 18 bases between. This chain's CDR3 is CASSARQVSSNEQFF. DNA of the CDR3: TGTGCCAGCAGTGCCCGACAGGTTTCAAGCAATGAGCAGTTCTTC.

This rearrangement joins TRBV30 to TRBJ1-5, with D tentatively TRBD1 (6 bases). Trimming removed 5 bases from V and 3 bases from J, with 11 bases in between. This CDR3 comprises 13 residues. Germline lookup yields CDR1 GTSNPN and CDR2 SVGIG (reference sequence). For the CDR3, the DNA is TGTGCCTGGGCAAACAGGGCCAATCAGCCCCAGCATTTT. Translation gives CAWANRANQPQHF. The full variable domain, with the rest looked up from reference TRBV30 and TRBJ1-5, is SQTIHQWPATLVQPVGSPLSLECTVEGTSNPNLYWYRQAAGRGLQLLFYSVGIGQISSEVPQNLSASRPQDRQFILSSKKLLLSDSGFYLCAWANRANQPQHFGDGTRLSIL.